Listed below are T cell receptor beta chains from one sample, sequenced in a study of PD-L1 blockade in urothelial cancer. Measured with immunoSEQ multiplex PCR; TCRdb has only the in-frame clones, and not every one. Of roughly 30,000 clones detected, 84% appear once; the ten largest clones hold about a sixth. The material sequenced was PBMCs, taken around atezolizumab (anti-PD-L1) treatment. These TCRs come from a man between 60 and 75 years old with urothelial cancer. CDR3s include the opening cysteine and the closing phenylalanine or tryptophan. The D gene is left open where the match is weak. A row's size may be missing; if present it is once, few, many or a size class.

TRBV28	TRBD2	TRBJ2-2	-	CASSPAGRDPGELFF	TGTGCCAGCAGCCCCGCGGGGAGGGATCCCGGGGAGCTGTTTTTT
TRBV11-3	TRBD2	TRBJ2-3	-	CASSESGTSGPDTQYF	TGTGCCAGCAGCGAGTCCGGGACTAGCGGTCCAGATACGCAGTATTTT
TRBV10-1	TRBD1	TRBJ1-1	-	CASSPGQGSTEAFF	TGCGCCAGCAGCCCGGGACAGGGTAGTACTGAAGCTTTCTTT
TRBV5-6	TRBD1	TRBJ1-2	many	CASSSGQGAFGYTF	TGTGCCAGCAGCTCTGGACAGGGGGCTTTTGGCTACACCTTC
TRBV29-1	TRBD2	TRBJ2-5	-	CSTLKGGRAETQYF	TGCAGCACTTTAAAAGGCGGGAGGGCGGAGACCCAGTACTTC
TRBV5-5	TRBD1	TRBJ1-6	-	CASSLAWDSYNSPLHF	TGTGCCAGCAGCTTGGCTTGGGACAGCTATAATTCACCCCTCCACTTT
TRBV9	TRBD1	TRBJ2-5	-	CASSQTGGGETQYF	TGTGCCAGCAGCCAGACAGGGGGGGGAGAGACCCAGTACTTC
TRBV9	-	TRBJ2-7	-	CASSVDYFNSYEQYF	TGTGCCAGCAGCGTAGATTACTTCAACTCCTACGAGCAGTACTTC
TRBV19	-	TRBJ2-1	-	CASSIQGSSYNEQFF	TGTGCCAGTAGTATACAGGGTAGCTCCTACAATGAGCAGTTCTTC
TRBV5-4	-	TRBJ1-3	-	CASSSRPSGDTIYF	TGTGCCAGCAGTTCCCGGCCCTCTGGAGACACCATATATTTT
TRBV5-1	-	TRBJ2-2	few	CASTGAGRGELFF	TGCGCCAGCACCGGCGCCGGGAGAGGGGAGCTGTTTTTT
TRBV5-5	TRBD1	TRBJ1-5	-	CASSPRTGFGQPQHF	TGTGCCAGCAGCCCCCGGACAGGGTTTGGTCAGCCCCAGCATTTT
TRBV27	-	TRBJ1-1	-	CASSLSSGGPTEAFF	TGTGCCAGCAGTTTATCATCTGGGGGCCCCACTGAAGCTTTCTTT
TRBV11-2	-	TRBJ2-7	-	CASSSRQASYEQYF	TGTGCCAGCAGCTCCCGGCAGGCCTCCTACGAGCAGTACTTC
TRBV5-6	-	TRBJ2-3	-	CASSPVGGLGTDTQYF	TGTGCCAGCAGCCCCGTAGGAGGGTTGGGAACAGATACGCAGTATTTT
TRBV4-1	-	TRBJ1-1	many	CASSPPGRANTEAFF	TGCGCCAGCAGCCCCCCGGGCAGGGCGAACACTGAAGCTTTCTTT
TRBV29-1	-	TRBJ1-2	-	CSVEDTPGTRNYGYTF	TGCAGCGTTGAAGATACCCCAGGAACCCGAAACTATGGCTACACCTTC
TRBV7-3	-	TRBJ2-6	-	CASSGQGAGANVLTF	TGTGCCAGCAGCGGTCAAGGGGCTGGGGCCAACGTCCTGACTTTC
TRBV27	-	TRBJ1-1	-	CASSLRQGWSEAFF	TGTGCCAGCAGTTTACGGCAGGGTTGGTCTGAAGCTTTCTTT
TRBV5-1	-	TRBJ1-1	many	CASSLRNDITEAFF	TGCGCCAGCAGCTTACGCAATGACATCACTGAAGCTTTCTTT
TRBV6-1	TRBD1	TRBJ2-7	-	CASSLRQGIYEQYF	TGTGCCAGCAGTTTACGACAGGGGATCTACGAGCAGTACTTC
TRBV7-2	-	TRBJ1-3	-	CASSFTSSGNTIYF	TGTGCCAGCAGCTTTACAAGCTCTGGAAACACCATATATTTT
TRBV11-2	-	TRBJ1-1	-	CASSLESNTEAFF	TGTGCCAGCAGCTTAGAGTCTAACACTGAAGCTTTCTTT
TRBV5-1	-	TRBJ1-3	once	CASSLEGNTIYF	TGCGCCAGCAGCTTGGAGGGGAACACCATATATTTT
TRBV6-1	TRBD1	TRBJ1-1	few	CASSERLNQGANTEAFF	TGTGCCAGCAGTGAGCGACTCAATCAGGGGGCCAACACTGAAGCTTTCTTT
TRBV14	TRBD2	TRBJ2-7	-	CASSQVAGGPHEQYF	TGTGCCAGCAGCCAAGTAGCGGGAGGGCCCCACGAGCAGTACTTC